This is a list of T cell receptor beta chains from one sample in a study of T cells in Graves' hyperthyroidism and ophthalmopathy. From the multiplex PCR reads, TCRdb called clonotypes with MiXCR, one entry per CDR3 protein. The sample has approximately 300,000 distinct CDR3 sequences, approximately 17% seen once. Sequencing was carried out using blood. The receptors here all came from a man under 40 with Graves' hyperthyroidism. CDR3s include the opening cysteine and the closing phenylalanine or tryptophan. Fields, in order: J gene, D gene, V gene, clone size, CDR3 protein, CDR3 DNA. D genes are given only for firm matches. Clone size appears in some rows only: once, few, many, or a class for an expanded clone.

TRBJ2-1	TRBD1	TRBV20-1	many	CSARETGRNEQFF	TGCAGTGCTAGAGAGACAGGGCGGAATGAGCAGTTCTTC
TRBJ2-1	TRBD1	TRBV3-1	many	CASSQVARGLGNEQFF	TGTGCCAGCAGCCAAGTGGCCAGGGGGCTGGGCAATGAGCAGTTCTTC
TRBJ1-5	TRBD1	TRBV2	many	CASSLQGAGNQPQHF	TGTGCCAGCAGCCTACAGGGGGCGGGTAATCAGCCCCAGCATTTT
TRBJ1-4	NA	TRBV6-1	few	CASSSLGGSGEKLFF	TGTGCCAGCAGTTCCCTAGGGGGTAGCGGTGAAAAACTGTTTTTT
TRBJ2-6	TRBD1	TRBV19	few	CAGGTGDRGANVLTF	TGTGCCGGGGGGACAGGGGATCGTGGGGCCAACGTCCTGACTTTC
TRBJ1-1	NA	TRBV11-2	NA	CASSYQATNTEAFF	TGTGCCAGCAGCTATCAGGCGACGAACACTGAAGCTTTCTTT
TRBJ2-1	NA	TRBV12-3/TRBV12-4	many	CASSLDRDNEQFF	TGTGCCAGCAGTTTAGATAGGGACAATGAGCAGTTCTTC
TRBJ2-7	TRBD2	TRBV28	many	CASSLGAGGPGEQYF	TGTGCCAGCAGTTTGGGAGCGGGAGGGCCAGGCGAGCAGTACTTC
TRBJ2-7	NA	TRBV6-1	many	CASSYMGGASYEQYF	TGTGCCAGCAGTTATATGGGAGGAGCGTCCTACGAGCAGTACTTC
TRBJ2-1	NA	TRBV3-1	many	CASSQANEQFF	TGTGCCAGCAGCCAAGCAAATGAGCAGTTCTTC
TRBJ2-1	NA	TRBV7-9	NA	CASSTRDSLWNEQSF	TGTGCCAGCAGCACCCGGGACTCCCTTTGGAATGAGCAGTCCTTC
TRBJ2-1	NA	TRBV19	NA	CASSHPPLDEQFF	TGTGCCAGTAGTCACCCCCCATTGGATGAGCAGTTCTTC
TRBJ2-4	NA	TRBV10-1	NA	CASSEAGRGKNIQYF	TGCGCCAGCAGTGAAGCGGGCAGGGGGAAAAACATTCAGTACTTC
TRBJ1-2	NA	TRBV19	NA	CASSIWGFGYTF	TGTGCCAGTAGTATTTGGGGGTTTGGCTACACCTTC
TRBJ2-2	NA	TRBV5-1	NA	CASSLGVTGELCF	TGCGCCAGCAGCTTGGGTGTGACCGGGGAGCTGTGTTTT
TRBJ2-2	TRBD2	TRBV4-1	NA	CASSQELGGRGTGELFF	TGCGCCAGCAGCCAAGAGTTGGGCGGGAGAGGGACCGGGGAGCTGTTTTTT
TRBJ2-3	TRBD2	TRBV5-1	many	CASSLEASGMVVDTQYF	TGCGCCAGCAGCTTGGAGGCTAGCGGGATGGTAGTTGATACGCAGTATTTT
TRBJ2-1	NA	TRBV5-5	few	CASSLELAYYNEQFF	TGTGCCAGCAGCTTGGAACTGGCCTACTACAATGAGCAGTTCTTC
TRBJ2-3	NA	TRBV6-2/TRBV6-3	many	CASRPSWGQADTQYF	TGTGCCAGCAGGCCCTCTTGGGGCCAAGCGGATACGCAGTATTTT
TRBJ2-3	NA	TRBV5-1	many	CASSLGARGADTQYF	TGCGCCAGCAGCTTGGGGGCGAGAGGGGCAGATACGCAGTATTTT
TRBJ1-2	TRBD1	TRBV6-1	many	CATRDRPDYGYTF	TGTGCCACCAGGGACAGGCCGGACTATGGCTACACCTTC
TRBJ1-3	NA	TRBV20-1	NA	CSARPSTGVNTIYF	TGCAGTGCTAGACCCAGTACCGGTGTGAACACCATATATTTT
TRBJ2-7	NA	TRBV7-9	NA	CASSSGSPVYEQYF	TGTGCCAGCAGCTCTGGCTCTCCGGTCTACGAGCAGTACTTC
TRBJ1-4	NA	TRBV5-1	NA	CASSRTTGNEKLFF	TGCGCCAGCAGTCGGACAACTGGTAACGAAAAACTGTTTTTT
TRBJ2-1	TRBD1	TRBV27	NA	CASSASGQYNEQFF	TGTGCCAGCAGTGCCTCGGGACAGTACAATGAGCAGTTCTTC
TRBJ1-4	NA	TRBV5-4	NA	CASSLRTNEKLFF	TGTGCCAGCAGCTTGAGGACAAATGAAAAACTGTTTTTT
TRBJ1-2	NA	TRBV20-1	NA	CSATPGGRAYGYTF	TGCAGTGCCACTCCCGGGGGAAGGGCCTATGGCTACACCTTC
TRBJ1-5	TRBD1	TRBV28	NA	CASSMHTSDRVVGQPQHF	TGTGCCAGCAGTATGCATACTTCGGACAGGGTGGTGGGTCAGCCCCAGCATTTT
TRBJ2-3	TRBD2	TRBV5-4	few	CAGSLTSGSPTDTQYF	TGTGCCGGCAGCTTGACTAGCGGCTCGCCCACAGATACGCAGTATTTT
TRBJ2-7	NA	TRBV28	many	CASRASPYEQYF	TGTGCCAGCAGGGCTTCCCCCTACGAGCAGTACTTC
TRBJ2-2	NA	TRBV3-1	NA	CASSQWQGNAGELFF	TGTGCCAGCAGCCAATGGCAGGGTAATGCCGGGGAGCTGTTTTTT
TRBJ2-1	NA	TRBV11-2	many	CASSSRGRPSSYNEQFF	TGTGCCAGCAGCTCCCGCGGGCGTCCGAGCTCCTACAATGAGCAGTTCTTC
TRBJ2-1	TRBD2	TRBV5-5	many	CASRPSGAYNEQFF	TGTGCCAGCAGACCTAGCGGGGCCTACAATGAGCAGTTCTTC
TRBJ2-1	TRBD2	TRBV12-3/TRBV12-4	many	CASSLLAGGNEQFF	TGTGCCAGCAGTTTACTAGCGGGAGGGAATGAGCAGTTCTTC
TRBJ2-7	NA	TRBV4-1	NA	CASSQTGFLVYEQYF	TGCGCCAGCAGTCAAACCGGGTTCCTCGTCTACGAGCAGTACTTC
TRBJ2-5	TRBD1	TRBV30	many	CAWSVRGGKETQYF	TGTGCCTGGAGTGTACGAGGGGGCAAAGAGACCCAGTACTTC
TRBJ2-1	TRBD2	TRBV11-1	NA	CASSRTSGKFF	TGTGCCAGCAGCCGGACTAGCGGAAAGTTCTTC
TRBJ2-7	NA	TRBV7-8	many	CASSLGAAGYYEQYF	TGTGCCAGCAGCTTAGGAGCAGCCGGGTACTACGAGCAGTACTTC
TRBJ2-2	NA	TRBV7-3	many	CASSLTPPTSRITGELFF	TGTGCCAGCAGCTTAACTCCACCTACTAGCAGGATCACCGGGGAGCTGTTTTTT
TRBJ2-1	TRBD1	TRBV14	few	CASSQGTGQRAEQFF	TGTGCCAGCAGCCAAGGGACAGGCCAAAGAGCTGAGCAGTTCTTC